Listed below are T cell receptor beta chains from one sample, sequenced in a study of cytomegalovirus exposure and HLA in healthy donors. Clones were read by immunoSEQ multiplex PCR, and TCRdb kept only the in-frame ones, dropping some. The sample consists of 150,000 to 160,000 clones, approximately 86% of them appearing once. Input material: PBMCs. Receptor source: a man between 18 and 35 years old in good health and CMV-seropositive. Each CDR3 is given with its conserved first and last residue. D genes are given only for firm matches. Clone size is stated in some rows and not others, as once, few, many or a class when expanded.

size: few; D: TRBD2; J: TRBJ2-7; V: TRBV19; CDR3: CASSSGGGYEQYF; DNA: TGTGCCAGTAGTAGCGGGGGAGGGTACGAGCAGTACTTC
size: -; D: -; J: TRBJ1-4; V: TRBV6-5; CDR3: CASRAGATNEKLFF; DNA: TGTGCCAGCAGGGCGGGTGCAACTAATGAAAAACTGTTTTTT
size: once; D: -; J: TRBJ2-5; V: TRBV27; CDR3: CASSLWAGAEETQYF; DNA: TGTGCCAGCAGTTTATGGGCAGGGGCTGAAGAGACCCAGTACTTC
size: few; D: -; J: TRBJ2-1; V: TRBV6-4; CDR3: CASRGGGREQFF; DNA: TGTGCCAGCAGAGGGGGGGGGAGAGAGCAGTTCTTC
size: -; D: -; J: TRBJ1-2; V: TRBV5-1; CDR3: CASSLSSLGYTF; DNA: TGCGCCAGCAGCTTGTCGAGTTTGGGCTACACCTTC
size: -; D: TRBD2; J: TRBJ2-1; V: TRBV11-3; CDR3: CASSLGGPLAGVYNEQFF; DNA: TGTGCCAGCAGCTTAGGAGGGCCACTAGCGGGTGTCTACAATGAGCAGTTCTTC
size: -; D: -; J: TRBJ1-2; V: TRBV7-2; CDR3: CASSDLGPHGYTF; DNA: TGTGCCAGCAGCGACCTTGGGCCCCATGGCTACACCTTC
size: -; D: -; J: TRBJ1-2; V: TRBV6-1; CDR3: CASSEVHASHSHGYTF; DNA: TGTGCCAGCAGTGAAGTTCACGCGTCGCATAGCCATGGCTACACCTTC
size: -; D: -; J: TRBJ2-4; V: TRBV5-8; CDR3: CASSLARGAKGVDIQYF; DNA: TGTGCCAGCAGCTTGGCCAGGGGCGCGAAGGGGGTAGACATTCAGTACTTC
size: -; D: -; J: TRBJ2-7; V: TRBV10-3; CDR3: CAIRAGYEQYF; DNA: TGTGCCATCAGGGCAGGCTACGAGCAGTACTTC